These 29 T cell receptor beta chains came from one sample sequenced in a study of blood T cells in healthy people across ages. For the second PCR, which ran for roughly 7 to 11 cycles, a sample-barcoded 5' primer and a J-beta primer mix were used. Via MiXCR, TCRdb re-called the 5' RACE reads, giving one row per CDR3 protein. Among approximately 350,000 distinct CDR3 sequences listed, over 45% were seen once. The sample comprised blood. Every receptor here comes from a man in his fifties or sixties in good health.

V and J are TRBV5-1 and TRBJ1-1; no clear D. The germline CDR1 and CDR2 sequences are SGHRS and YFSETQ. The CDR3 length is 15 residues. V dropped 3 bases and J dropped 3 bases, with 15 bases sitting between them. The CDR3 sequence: CASSSRPMRDTEAFF. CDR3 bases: TGCGCCAGCAGCTCCCGACCCATGCGGGACACTGAAGCTTTCTTT.

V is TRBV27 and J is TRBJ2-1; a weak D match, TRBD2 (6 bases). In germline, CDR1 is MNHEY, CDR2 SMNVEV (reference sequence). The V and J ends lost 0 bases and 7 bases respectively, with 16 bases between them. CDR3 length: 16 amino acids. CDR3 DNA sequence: TGTGCCAGCAGTTTATCAGTAGCGGCCATAGGGAATGAGCAGTTCTTC. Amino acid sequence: CASSLSVAAIGNEQFF.

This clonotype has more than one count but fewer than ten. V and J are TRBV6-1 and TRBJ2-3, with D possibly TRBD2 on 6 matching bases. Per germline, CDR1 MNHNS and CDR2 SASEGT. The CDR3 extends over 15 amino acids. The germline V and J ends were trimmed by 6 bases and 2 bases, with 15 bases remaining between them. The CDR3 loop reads CASSSGLTHTDTQYF. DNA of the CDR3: TGTGCCAGCAGCTCGGGACTTACTCACACAGATACGCAGTATTTT.

The CDR3 loop reads CASSLGGTKTYEQYF. CDR3 sequence (DNA): TGCGCCAGCAGCTTGGGCGGGACAAAGACCTACGAGCAGTACTTC. V gene TRBV5-1 combines with J gene TRBJ2-7; D may match TRBD1 or TRBD2 (6 bases each). The CDR3 sequence is 15 residues long. Per the germline V gene, CDR1 is SGHRS and CDR2 is YFSETQ. Trimming removed 0 bases at V and 2 bases at J, with 12 bases between.

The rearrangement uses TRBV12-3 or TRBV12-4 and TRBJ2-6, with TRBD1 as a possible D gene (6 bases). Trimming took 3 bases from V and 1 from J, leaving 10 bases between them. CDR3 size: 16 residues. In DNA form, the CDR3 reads TGTGCCAGCAGTTTGACAGGACTTTCTGGGGCCAACGTCCTGACTTTC. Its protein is CASSLTGLSGANVLTF.

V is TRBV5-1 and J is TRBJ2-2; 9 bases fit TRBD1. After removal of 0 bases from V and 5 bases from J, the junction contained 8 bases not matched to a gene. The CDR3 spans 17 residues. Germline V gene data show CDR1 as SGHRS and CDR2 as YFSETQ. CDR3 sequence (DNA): TGCGCCAGCAGCTTGGCCGTGGGGACAGGGAGAACCGGGGAGCTGTTTTTT. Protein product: CASSLAVGTGRTGELFF.

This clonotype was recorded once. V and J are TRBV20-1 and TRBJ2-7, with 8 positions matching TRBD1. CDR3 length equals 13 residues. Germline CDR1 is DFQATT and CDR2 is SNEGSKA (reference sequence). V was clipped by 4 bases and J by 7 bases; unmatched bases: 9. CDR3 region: CSAKGQGAREQYF. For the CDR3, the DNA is TGCAGTGCTAAAGGGCAGGGGGCGAGGGAGCAGTACTTC.

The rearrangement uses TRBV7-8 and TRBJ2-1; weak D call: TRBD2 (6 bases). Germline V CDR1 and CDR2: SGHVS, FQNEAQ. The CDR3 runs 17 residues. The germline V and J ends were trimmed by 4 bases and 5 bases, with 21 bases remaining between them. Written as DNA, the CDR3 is TGTGCCAGCAGCTCCGGCCGGAGGGGAGCAGTGAACAATGAGCAGTTCTTC. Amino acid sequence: CASSSGRRGAVNNEQFF.

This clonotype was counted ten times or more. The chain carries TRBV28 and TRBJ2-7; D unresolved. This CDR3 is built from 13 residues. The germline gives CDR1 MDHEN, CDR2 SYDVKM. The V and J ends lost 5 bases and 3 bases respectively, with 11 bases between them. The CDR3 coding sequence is TGTGCCAGCAGTGTGGGCATTCACTACGAGCAGTACTTC. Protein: CASSVGIHYEQYF.

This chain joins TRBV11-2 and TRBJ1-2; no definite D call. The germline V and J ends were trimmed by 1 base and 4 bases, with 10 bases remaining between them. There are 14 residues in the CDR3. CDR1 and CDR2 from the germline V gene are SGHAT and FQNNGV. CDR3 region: CASSLAGGGYGYTF. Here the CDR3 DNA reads TGTGCCAGCAGCTTAGCTGGAGGAGGCTATGGCTACACCTTC.

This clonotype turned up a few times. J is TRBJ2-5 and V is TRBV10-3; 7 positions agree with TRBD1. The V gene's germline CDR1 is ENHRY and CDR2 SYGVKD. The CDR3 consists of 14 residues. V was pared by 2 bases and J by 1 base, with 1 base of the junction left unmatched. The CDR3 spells CAISERQGQETQYF. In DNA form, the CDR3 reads TGTGCCATCAGTGAGCGACAGGGCCAAGAGACCCAGTACTTC.

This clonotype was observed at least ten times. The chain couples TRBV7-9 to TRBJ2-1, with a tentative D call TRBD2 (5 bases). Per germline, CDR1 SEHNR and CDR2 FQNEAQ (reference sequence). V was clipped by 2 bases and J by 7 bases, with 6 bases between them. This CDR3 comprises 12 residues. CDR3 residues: CASSLTGNEQFF. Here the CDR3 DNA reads TGTGCCAGCAGCTTAACGGGAAATGAGCAGTTCTTC.

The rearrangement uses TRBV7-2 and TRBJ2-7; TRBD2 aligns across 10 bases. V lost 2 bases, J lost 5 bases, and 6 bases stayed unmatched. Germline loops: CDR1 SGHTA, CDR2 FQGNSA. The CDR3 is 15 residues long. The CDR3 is CASSLLAGGINEQYF. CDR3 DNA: TGTGCCAGCAGCTTATTAGCGGGAGGTATCAACGAGCAGTACTTC.

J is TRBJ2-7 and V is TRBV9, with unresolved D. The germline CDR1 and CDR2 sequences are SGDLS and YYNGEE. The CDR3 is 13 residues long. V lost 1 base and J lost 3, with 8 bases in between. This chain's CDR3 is CASSVFPDYEQYF. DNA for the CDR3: TGTGCCAGCAGCGTATTTCCGGACTACGAGCAGTACTTC.

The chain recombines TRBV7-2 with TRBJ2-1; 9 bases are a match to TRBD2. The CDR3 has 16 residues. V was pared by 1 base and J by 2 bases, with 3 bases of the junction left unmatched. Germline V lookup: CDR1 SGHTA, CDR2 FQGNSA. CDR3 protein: CASSLVSGRTYNEQFF. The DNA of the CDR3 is TGTGCCAGCAGCTTAGTTAGCGGGAGAACCTACAATGAGCAGTTCTTC.

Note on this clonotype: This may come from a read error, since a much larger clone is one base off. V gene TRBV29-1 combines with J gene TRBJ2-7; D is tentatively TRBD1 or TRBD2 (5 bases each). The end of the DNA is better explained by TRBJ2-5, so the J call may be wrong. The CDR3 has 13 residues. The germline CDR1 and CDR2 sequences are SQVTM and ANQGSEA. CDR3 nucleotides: TGCAGCGCCGCCACTGGGGGTGGGGAGACCCAGTACTTC. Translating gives CSAATGGGETQYF.

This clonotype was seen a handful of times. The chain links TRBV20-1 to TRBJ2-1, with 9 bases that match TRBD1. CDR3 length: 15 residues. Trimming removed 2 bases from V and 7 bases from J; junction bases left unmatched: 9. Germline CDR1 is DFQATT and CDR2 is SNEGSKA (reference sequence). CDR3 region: CSARMAKGQGNEQFF. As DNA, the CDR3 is TGCAGTGCTAGAATGGCCAAGGGACAGGGAAATGAGCAGTTCTTC.

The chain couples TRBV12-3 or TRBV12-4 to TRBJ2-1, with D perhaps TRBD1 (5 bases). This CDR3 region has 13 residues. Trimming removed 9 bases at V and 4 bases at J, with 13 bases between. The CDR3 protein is CASQSQGYNEQFF. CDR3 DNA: TGTGCCAGTCAATCTCAGGGATACAATGAGCAGTTCTTC.

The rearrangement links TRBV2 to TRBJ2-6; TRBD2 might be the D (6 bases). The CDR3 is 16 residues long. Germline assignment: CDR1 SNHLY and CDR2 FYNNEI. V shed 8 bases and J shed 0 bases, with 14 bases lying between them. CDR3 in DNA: TGTGCCAGCGTCCGACTAGGCGACTCTGGGGCCAACGTCCTGACTTTC. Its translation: CASVRLGDSGANVLTF.

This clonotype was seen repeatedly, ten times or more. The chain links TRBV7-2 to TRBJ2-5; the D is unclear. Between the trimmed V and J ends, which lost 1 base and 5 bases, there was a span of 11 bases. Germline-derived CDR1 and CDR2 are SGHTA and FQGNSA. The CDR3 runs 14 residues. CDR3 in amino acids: CASSLVPPLETQYF. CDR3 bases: TGTGCCAGCAGCTTAGTTCCCCCCCTGGAGACCCAGTACTTC.

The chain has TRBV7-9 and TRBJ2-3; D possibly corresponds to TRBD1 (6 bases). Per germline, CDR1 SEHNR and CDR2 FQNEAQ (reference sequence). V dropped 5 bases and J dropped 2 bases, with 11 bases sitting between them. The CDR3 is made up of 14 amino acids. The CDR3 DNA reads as TGTGCCAGCAGCAGACAGGAGTTCACAGATACGCAGTATTTT. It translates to CASSRQEFTDTQYF.

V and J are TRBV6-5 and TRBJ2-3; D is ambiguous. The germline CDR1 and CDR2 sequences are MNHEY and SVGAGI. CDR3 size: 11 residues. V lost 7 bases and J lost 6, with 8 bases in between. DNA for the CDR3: TGTGCCAGCAACGCCGGGGATACGCAGTATTTT. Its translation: CASNAGDTQYF.

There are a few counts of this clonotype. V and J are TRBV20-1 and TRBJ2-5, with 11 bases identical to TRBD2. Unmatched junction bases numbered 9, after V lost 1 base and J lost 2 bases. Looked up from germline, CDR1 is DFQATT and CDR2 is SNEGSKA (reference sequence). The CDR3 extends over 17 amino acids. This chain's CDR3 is CSARVPTSGSRQETQYF. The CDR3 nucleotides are TGCAGTGCTAGAGTACCCACTAGCGGGAGTAGGCAAGAGACCCAGTACTTC.

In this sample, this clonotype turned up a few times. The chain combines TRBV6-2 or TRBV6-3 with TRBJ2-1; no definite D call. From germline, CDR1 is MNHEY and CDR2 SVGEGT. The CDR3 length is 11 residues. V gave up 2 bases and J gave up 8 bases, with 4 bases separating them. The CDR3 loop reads CASSYTYEQFF. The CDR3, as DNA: TGTGCCAGCAGTTACACGTATGAGCAGTTCTTC.

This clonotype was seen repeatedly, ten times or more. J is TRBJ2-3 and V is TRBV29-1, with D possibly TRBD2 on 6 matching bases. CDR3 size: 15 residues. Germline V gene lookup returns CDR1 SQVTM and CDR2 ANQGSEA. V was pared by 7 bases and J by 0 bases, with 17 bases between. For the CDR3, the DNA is TGCAGCGCTCTCAGCGGGTGGACTAGCACAGATACGCAGTATTTT. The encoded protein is CSALSGWTSTDTQYF.

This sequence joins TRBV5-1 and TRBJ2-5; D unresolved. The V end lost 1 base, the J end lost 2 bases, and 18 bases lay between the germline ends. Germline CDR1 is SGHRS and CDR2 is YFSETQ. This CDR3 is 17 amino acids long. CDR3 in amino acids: CASSLRPGVTTQETQYF. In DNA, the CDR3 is TGCGCCAGCAGCTTGCGCCCAGGCGTTACCACACAAGAGACCCAGTACTTC.

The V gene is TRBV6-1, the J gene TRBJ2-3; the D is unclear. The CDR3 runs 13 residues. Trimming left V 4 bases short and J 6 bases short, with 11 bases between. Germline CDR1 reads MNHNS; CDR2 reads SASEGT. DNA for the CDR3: TGTGCCAGCAGTGCCATGCCGCCCGATACGCAGTATTTT. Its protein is CASSAMPPDTQYF.

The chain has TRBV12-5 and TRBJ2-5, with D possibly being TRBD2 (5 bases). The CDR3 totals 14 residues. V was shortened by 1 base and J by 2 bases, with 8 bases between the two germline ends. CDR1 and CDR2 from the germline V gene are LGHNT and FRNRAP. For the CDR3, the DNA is TGTGCTAGTGGTTTGGGACGGGATCAAGAGACCCAGTACTTC. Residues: CASGLGRDQETQYF.

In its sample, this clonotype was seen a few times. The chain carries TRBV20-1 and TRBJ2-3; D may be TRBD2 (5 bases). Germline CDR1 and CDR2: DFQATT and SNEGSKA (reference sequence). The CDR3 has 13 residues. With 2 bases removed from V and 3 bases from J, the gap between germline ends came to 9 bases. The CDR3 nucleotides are TGCAGTGCTAGAAGTGAGGGAACAGATACGCAGTATTTT. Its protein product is CSARSEGTDTQYF.